Sequencing of this TCR beta chain was carried out in a study of molecular identifiers for immune sequencing clone quantification. Listed TCR primers, together with previously described methods, were used for the bulk TCR libraries. Each CDR3 protein gets one entry after TCRdb re-called the PCR reads with MiXCR. Of approximately 670,000 distinct CDR3 sequences listed, around 20% are singletons. Sorting captured naive CD8 T cells as CD8+CD4-CCR7+CD45RA+. CDR1 and CDR2 from the germline V gene are SNHLY and FYNNEI. The CDR3 is 16 amino acids. V was pared by 6 bases and J by 5 bases, with 21 bases between. This clonotype was picked up many times.

Source material: naive CD8+ T cells from blood, with Jurkat cell RNA spiked in. Specified subset: FACS-sorted CD8+CD4-CCR7+CD45RA+ naive T cells. The TCR comes from a human donor in good health. Some libraries in this study had Jurkat cell RNA spiked in. The chain recombines TRBV2 with TRBJ2-3; perhaps D is TRBD1 or TRBD2 (7 bases each). DNA of the CDR3: TGTGCCAGCAGAGACGACAGGGAGGGGGGAATAGATACGCAGTATTTT. This gives the protein CASRDDREGGIDTQYF.